This T cell receptor beta chain emerged from a study of T cells in Graves' hyperthyroidism and ophthalmopathy (dated by TCRdb to between 2017 and 2020). About the study as a whole: Peripheral blood was collected at initial diagnosis, before any treatment. TCR Vbeta CDR3 sequencing of 120 to 150 peripheral blood samples (43 ophthalmopathy, under 80 hyperthyroidism and some 17 progressor patients) is reported in the paper. After sampling, hyperthyroidism patients received methimazole starting at 30 mg daily, and ophthalmopathy patients received high-dose intravenous methylprednisolone. For training and testing, the 100 patients in the discovery cohort were randomly divided in a 7:3 ratio. Prospective prediction of ophthalmopathy was tested in an independent validation cohort consisting of about 20 hyperthyroidism patients and over 15 patients who later progressed to ophthalmopathy. To identify distinguishing TCR V-J signatures, a discovery cohort of around 100 patients was used, comprising under 45 with Graves' ophthalmopathy and some 60 with stable Graves' hyperthyroidism. In about 6 Graves' hyperthyroidism patients, the study also compared T-cell repertoires from thyroid tissue with T-cell repertoires from blood. Beyond this particular receptor, the publication reports: Most expanded thyroid clonotypes (frequency above 0.001) were also detected in blood, suggesting blood repertoires may reflect thyroid immune responses. No statistical method was used to fix the sample size in advance, and group allocation was not hidden from the investigators. In validation, progression to ophthalmopathy was predicted by the model with around 70% sensitivity and just over 72% specificity, a median of approximately 6.5 months before onset. In cross-validation, a model built on a 13 V-J signature told ophthalmopathy apart from stable hyperthyroidism with 85% to 90% sensitivity and roughly 82% specificity, and in testing the same model reached 80%/75%.

A word on this clonotype: The antigen it binds to is not known. This may arise from a read error, as a much more abundant clone is one base away.

The TCR beta CDR3 regions were amplified from RNA transcripts. A first-round RT-PCR of the TCR CDR3 used the HTBI primer set with the Qiagen OneStep RT-PCR kit. Libraries were constructed in a second round of multiplex PCR, after which size selection and purification were carried out. Paired-end sequencing of the libraries was performed with 100 bp reads on an Illumina HiSeq2000. From the authors' description of their analysis: SOAPnuke was used to process the raw data, throwing out any read that contained adapters or uncalled bases, had a mean Phred below 15, or lacked an exact constant-primer or identifier match. COPE v1.2.5 was used to merge high-quality paired reads, and clonotypes were defined as unique nucleotide sequences. Clonotypes were aligned to IMGT TRBV, TRBD and TRBJ reference segments using MiTCR v1.1. Only V-J combinations with frequency above 0.0001, covering about 99% of repertoires, were analysed. A TCS score was defined as the ratio of F50 (clonal expansion) to E x V (chaos), with BLOSUM62-based TCRdist applied between CDR3 peptides within each V-J. Welch's t-statistics and random forest reduced fewer than 600 V-J features to 13, which were used in a naive Bayes classifier (R e1071). Clones were called with MiXCR by TCRdb after fastp trimmed the public reads at Q25, and only in-frame beta chains were retained. Rows with a matching CDR3 protein are joined into one entry that keeps the most common DNA and genes. These V and J calls originate from TCRdb's pipeline instead of the authors' own analysis. Across this sample there are fewer than 450,000 distinct CDR3 sequences, with about 15% seen only once. About a third of the sample is held by the ten biggest clonotypes.

From the cysteine up to the phenylalanine, the CDR3 has a length of 14 residues. The DNA shown is the 42-base CDR3, in frame from base 1. The CDR1 and CDR2 encoded by the germline V gene are MDHEN and SYDVKM. Hyperthyroidism patients were newly diagnosed, had a disease duration of under 2 months, and were aged 18 to 65 years. Any patient with an uncontrolled infection, another autoimmune disease, pregnancy or lactation was excluded. Clinical symptoms, serum thyroxine and TRAb, thyroid ultrasound, and orbital computed tomography formed the basis for the diagnoses. Blood from progressor patients was drawn when they were first diagnosed with hyperthyroidism, before any ophthalmopathy symptoms appeared. PBMCs were separated from roughly 9.3 ml of fresh peripheral blood using Ficoll-Paque density gradient centrifugation. Progressor patients were defined as those initially diagnosed with Graves' hyperthyroidism in whom ophthalmopathy developed during follow-up. Trizol reagent was used to extract total RNA, and RNA quality was then checked on an Agilent 2100 Bioanalyzer.

This chain joins TRBV28 to TRBJ2-2, with TRBD2 tentatively as D gene (6 bases match). The specimen sequenced was blood. The TCR was taken from a woman under 40 with Graves' hyperthyroidism that later progressed to Graves' ophthalmopathy. The nucleotides read TGTGCCAGCAGAGGGGCGGGAAACACCAGGGAGCTGTTTTTT. Its coded protein is CASRGAGNTRELFF.